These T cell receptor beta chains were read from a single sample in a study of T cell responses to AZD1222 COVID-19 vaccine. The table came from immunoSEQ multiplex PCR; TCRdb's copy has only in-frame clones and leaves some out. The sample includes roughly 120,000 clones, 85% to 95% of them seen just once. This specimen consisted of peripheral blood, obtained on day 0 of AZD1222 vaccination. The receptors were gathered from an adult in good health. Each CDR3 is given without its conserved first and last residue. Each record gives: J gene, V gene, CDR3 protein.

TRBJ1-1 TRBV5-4 ASSAQGASNTEAF
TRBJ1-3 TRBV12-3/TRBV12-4 ASTRVGNTIY
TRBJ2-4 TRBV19 ASRRQGKAKNIQY
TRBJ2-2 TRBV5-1 ASSLTGPKAGELF
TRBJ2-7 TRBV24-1 ATSDPSKPYEQY
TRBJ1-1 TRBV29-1 SVDTKGGLNTEAF
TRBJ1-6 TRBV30 ASHRRGENSPLH
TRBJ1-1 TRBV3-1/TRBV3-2 ASSQGGRISVEAF
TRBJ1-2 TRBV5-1 ASSRGAGTGLNYGYT
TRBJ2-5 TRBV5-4 ASTSPHEPGETQY
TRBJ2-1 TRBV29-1 SVEPLRDSYNEQF
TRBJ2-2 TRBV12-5 ASGFPRQGAKFSGELF
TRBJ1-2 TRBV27 ASSSRGFGDYGYT
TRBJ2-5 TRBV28 ASSLRGRTETQY
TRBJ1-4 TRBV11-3 ASSLASDSEKLF
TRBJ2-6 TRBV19 ASVPGQPFSGANVLT
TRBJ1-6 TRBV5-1 ASSTGTGANSPLH
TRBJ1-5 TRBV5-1 ASSLGARGSGNQPQH
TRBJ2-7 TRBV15 ATSRVIGTGDEQY
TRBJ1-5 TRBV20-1 SASSGLSNQPQH
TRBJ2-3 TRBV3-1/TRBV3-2 ASSQSFGGPTDTQY
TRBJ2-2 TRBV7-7 ASSLEPGGRNGELF
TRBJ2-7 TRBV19 ASSMGQEQY
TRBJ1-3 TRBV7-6 ASSLGAQAGNTIY
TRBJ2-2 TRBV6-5 ASSLSGTGLVGELF
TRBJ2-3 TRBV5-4 ASSLGGAVTDTQY
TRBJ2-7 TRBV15 ATIAGGTGGNEQY
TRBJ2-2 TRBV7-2 ASKLDSTNTGELF
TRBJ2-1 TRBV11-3 ASNHLGRMSSYNEQF